One and the same sample provided the 9 T cell receptor beta chains below, sequenced in a study of blood T cell repertoires in COVID-19. Measured with immunoSEQ multiplex PCR; TCRdb has only the in-frame clones, and not every one. The sample has 270,000 or so clones; 85% to 90% are singletons. Source material: peripheral blood. These receptors came from a middle-aged woman who had recovered from COVID-19.

This rearrangement joins TRBV29-1 to TRBJ2-3; TRBD2 might be the D (5 bases). The CDR3 consists of 15 residues. CDR1 and CDR2 (germline): SQVTM, ANQGSEA. V was pared by 3 bases and J by 3 bases, with 16 bases between. The CDR3 loop reads CSVELVSGSTDTQYF. The DNA of the CDR3 is TGCAGCGTTGAGTTAGTCAGCGGATCGACAGATACGCAGTATTTT.

The DNA for the CDR3 is TGTGCCAGCAGTGCGACTAGCGCCACAGATACGCAGTATTTT. This translates into CASSATSATDTQYF. The chain uses TRBV2 and TRBJ2-3, with 8 bases fitting TRBD2. Trimming cost V 4 bases and J 2 bases; bases outside gene matches: 2. The CDR3 covers 14 residues. Germline V lookup: CDR1 SNHLY, CDR2 FYNNEI.

The chain carries TRBV6-1 and TRBJ2-7, with 11 bases that match TRBD2. V lost 1 base to trimming and J lost 6 bases; unmatched junction nucleotides: 8. CDR1 is MNHNS and CDR2 is SASEGT in the germline V gene. The CDR3 is 16 amino acids. Written as DNA, the CDR3 is TGTGCCAGCAGTGAAGGCGTTGGGCTAGCGGGGGGCGAGCAGTACGTC. Translated: CASSEGVGLAGGEQYV.

This clone was observed a handful of times. This chain links TRBV6-5 with TRBJ2-7, with TRBD1 matching 9 bases. The CDR3 loop spans 14 amino acids. Germline loops: CDR1 MNHEY, CDR2 SVGAGI. V was clipped by 7 bases and J by 4 bases; unmatched bases: 8. The CDR3 region is CASTRDRASYEQYF. DNA of the CDR3: TGTGCCAGCACCAGGGACAGGGCCTCTTACGAGCAGTACTTC.

The chain uses TRBV5-4 and TRBJ1-5; no firm D call. Looked up from germline, CDR1 is SGHNT and CDR2 is YYREEE (reference sequence). Trimming took off 0 bases at V and 6 bases at J, with 4 bases between the two ends. The CDR3 contains 12 residues. As DNA, the CDR3 is TGTGCCAGCAGCTTGGACGGTCAGCCCCAGCATTTT. Its protein is CASSLDGQPQHF.

The V gene is TRBV7-2, the J gene TRBJ1-1, with unresolved D. Looked up from germline, CDR1 is SGHTA and CDR2 is FQGNSA. Trimming cost V 2 bases and J 1 base, with 8 bases left between them. CDR3 length equals 14 residues. CDR3 in amino acids: CASSLYAGNTEAFF. The CDR3 region has the DNA TGTGCCAGCAGCTTATATGCGGGGAACACTGAAGCTTTCTTT. The entire variable domain, with the rest obtained from reference TRBV7-2 and TRBJ1-1, is as follows: GAGVSQSPSNKVTEKGKDVELRCDPISGHTALYWYRQSLGQGLEFLIYFQGNSAPDKSGLPSDRFSAERTGGSVSTLTIQRTQQEDSAVYLCASSLYAGNTEAFFGQGTRLTVV.

This chain joins TRBV3-1 (or the pseudogene TRBV3-2) and TRBJ2-2, with 9 bases aligning to TRBD1. V trimming: 5 bases; J trimming: 5 bases; junction bases outside the gene matches: 6. In germline, CDR1 is LGHDT, CDR2 YNNKEL (reference sequence). This CDR3 comprises 15 residues. The DNA of the CDR3 is TGTGCCAGCAGCAGTGGGACAGGGCAAACCGGGGAGCTGTTTTTT. Its translation is CASSSGTGQTGELFF.

This rearrangement joins TRBV5-6 to TRBJ2-7, with 7 bases identical to TRBD1. Per the germline V gene, CDR1 is SGHDT and CDR2 is YYEEEE. Germline trimming cut 4 bases from V and 3 bases from J; bases unmatched to any gene: 7. This CDR3 is 14 amino acids long. The CDR3 coding sequence is TGTGCCAGCAGCCTGGGACAGCCAGACTACGAGCAGTACGTC. Its translation is CASSLGQPDYEQYV.

The chain recombines TRBV6-2 or TRBV6-3 with TRBJ2-7; TRBD2 aligns across 7 bases. CDR1 and CDR2 from the germline V gene are MNHEY and SVGEGT. The CDR3 has 13 residues. The ends lost 4 bases at V and 3 bases at J; junction bases unmatched: 3. The CDR3 sequence is CASSFGLVYEQYV. The CDR3 region has the DNA TGTGCCAGCAGTTTCGGACTAGTCTACGAGCAGTACGTC.